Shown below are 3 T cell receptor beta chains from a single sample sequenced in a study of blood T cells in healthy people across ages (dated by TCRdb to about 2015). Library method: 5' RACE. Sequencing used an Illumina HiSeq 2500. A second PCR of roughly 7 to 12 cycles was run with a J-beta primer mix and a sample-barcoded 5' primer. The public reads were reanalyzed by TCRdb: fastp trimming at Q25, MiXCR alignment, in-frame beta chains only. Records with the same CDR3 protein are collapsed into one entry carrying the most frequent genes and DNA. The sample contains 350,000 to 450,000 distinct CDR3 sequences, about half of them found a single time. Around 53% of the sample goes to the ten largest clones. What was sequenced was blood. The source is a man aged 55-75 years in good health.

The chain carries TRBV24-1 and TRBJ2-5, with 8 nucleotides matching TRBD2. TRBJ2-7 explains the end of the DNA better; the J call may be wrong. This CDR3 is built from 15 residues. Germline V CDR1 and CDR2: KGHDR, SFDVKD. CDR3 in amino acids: CATSDATAGGYEQYF. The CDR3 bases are TGTGCCACCAGTGATGCCACCGCGGGAGGATACGAGCAGTACTTC.

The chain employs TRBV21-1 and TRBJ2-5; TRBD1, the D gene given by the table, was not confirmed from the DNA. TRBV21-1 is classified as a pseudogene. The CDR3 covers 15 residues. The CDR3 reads CASSARDRGQETQYF. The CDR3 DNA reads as TGTGCCAGCAGCGCCCGGGACAGGGGACAAGAGACCCAGTACTTC.

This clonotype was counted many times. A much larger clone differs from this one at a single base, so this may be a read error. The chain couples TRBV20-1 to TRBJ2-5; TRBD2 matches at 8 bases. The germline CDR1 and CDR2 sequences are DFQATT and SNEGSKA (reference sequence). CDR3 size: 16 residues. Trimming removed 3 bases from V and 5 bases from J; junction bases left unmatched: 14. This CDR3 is CSARSPGRAGVETQYF. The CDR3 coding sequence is TGCAGTGCTAGGAGTCCGGGACGAGCGGGAGTGGAGACCCAGTACTTC.